This is a list of T cell receptor beta chains from one sample in a study of T-cell reconstitution after alpha-beta-depleted transplantation in children. TCRdb re-analysed the PCR reads in MiXCR, keeping a single row per CDR3 protein. The sample includes over 150,000 distinct CDR3 sequences, roughly 7.5% of them seen just once. This material consisted of PBMCs from the stem cell graft donor, taken from the stem cell graft. All receptors derive from a human donor who donated a stem cell graft to a child with Wiskott-Aldrich syndrome. CDR3s include the opening cysteine and the closing phenylalanine or tryptophan. D genes are given only for firm matches. Clone sizes are given selectively: once, few, many, or a class where the clone is expanded.

.,TRBJ2-5,TRBV18,few,TGTGCCAGCTCACCCCTGTCAGCACAAGAGACCCAGTACTTC,CASSPLSAQETQYF
.,TRBJ1-1,TRBV12-3/TRBV12-4,few,TGTGCCAGCAGTTTGATCCGGGACGCCCTCGGGGCTTTCTTT,CASSLIRDALGAFF
.,TRBJ1-1,TRBV3-1,.,TGTGCCAGCAGCCAAGATTCAGGGGTGAACACTGAAGCTTTCTTT,CASSQDSGVNTEAFF
.,TRBJ2-5,TRBV27,.,TGTGCCAGCAGTCCGCAACTGAGATGGGAGACCCAGTACTTC,CASSPQLRWETQYF
TRBD2,TRBJ2-7,TRBV7-8,few,TGTGCCAGCAGCTTCAATAGCGGGGGGGCCTACCACGAGCAGTACTTC,CASSFNSGGAYHEQYF
.,TRBJ2-5,TRBV5-1,many,TGCGCCAGCAGCGGGGGACTCAAGGAGACCCAGTACTTC,CASSGGLKETQYF
TRBD1,TRBJ2-7,TRBV5-1,few,TGCGCCAGCAGGGGACAGGGCTACGAGCAGTACTTC,CASRGQGYEQYF
.,TRBJ1-1,TRBV9,many,TGTGCCAGCAGCGTTGGCGTTGACATTGGTGAAGCTTTCTTT,CASSVGVDIGEAFF
.,TRBJ2-3,TRBV18,many,TGTGCCAGCTCACCAGAAGGGGCTTTCACAGATACGCAGTATTTT,CASSPEGAFTDTQYF
.,TRBJ2-7,TRBV5-5,many,TGTGCCAGCAGCTTGGTGACAGTCTCCTACGAGCAGTACTTC,CASSLVTVSYEQYF
TRBD2,TRBJ2-3,TRBV12-3/TRBV12-4,many,TGTGCCAGCAGTTTTCGACTAGCGACGTATTTT,CASSFRLATYF
TRBD2,TRBJ2-2,TRBV6-2/TRBV6-3,many,TGTGCCAGCACCGTAGCGGGGGCTTACACCGGGGAGCTGTTTTTT,CASTVAGAYTGELFF
TRBD1,TRBJ2-1,TRBV9,many,TGTGCCAGCAGCTCGGACAGGGTCGATGAGCAGTTCTTC,CASSSDRVDEQFF
.,TRBJ1-6,TRBV6-5,many,TGTGCCAGCAGTCGTTTGACTGATCCCCACCTCCACTTT,CASSRLTDPHLHF
.,TRBJ2-3,TRBV12-3/TRBV12-4,.,TGTGCCAGCAGTCCCGACCGCGATACGCAGTATTTT,CASSPDRDTQYF
.,TRBJ2-5,TRBV29-1,many,TGCAGCGTTGAAGATCCGGGACTTAAGGAAGAGACCCAGTACTTC,CSVEDPGLKEETQYF
.,TRBJ2-3,TRBV7-9,many,TGTGCCAGCAGCAGCCACCCTACCTTTAGGGGCACAGATACGCAGTATTTT,CASSSHPTFRGTDTQYF
.,TRBJ1-1,TRBV4-1,many,TGCGCCAGCAGCCAAGGGGAACTACAGCGAGCGGCTTTCTTT,CASSQGELQRAAFF
.,TRBJ1-6,TRBV5-1,many,TGCGCCAGCAGCTTGGAGGGCGGTAACTATTCACCCCTCCACTTT,CASSLEGGNYSPLHF
.,TRBJ2-1,TRBV20-1,few,TGCAGTGCTAAAGCCACCCCGGGATTTGAGCAGTTCTTC,CSAKATPGFEQFF
.,TRBJ2-2,TRBV27,many,TGTGCCAGCAGTTTTCTTGGGGCTAACACCGGGGAGCTGTTTTTT,CASSFLGANTGELFF
TRBD1,TRBJ2-7,TRBV5-1,.,TGCGCCAGCAGCTTGGGGGGACAGTTCTACGAGCAGTACTTC,CASSLGGQFYEQYF
.,TRBJ1-2,TRBV12-3/TRBV12-4,few,TGTGCCAGCAGTTTAGCGCTAGGCAAGACAGGAGACTATGGCTACACCTTC,CASSLALGKTGDYGYTF
TRBD2,TRBJ2-3,TRBV6-5,many,TGTGCCAGCAGCTCCGGGACTAGCGGGAGGAAGACAGATACGCAGTATTTT,CASSSGTSGRKTDTQYF
.,TRBJ1-3,TRBV12-3/TRBV12-4,.,TGTGCCAGCAGTTTAGCTAGGGTTGGAAACACCATATATTTT,CASSLARVGNTIYF
.,TRBJ2-5,TRBV5-1,many,TGCGCCAGCAGCCCCTTCGACGGAAACCAAGAGACCCAGTACTTC,CASSPFDGNQETQYF
TRBD2,TRBJ2-7,TRBV27,many,TGTGCCAGCCGACCGATGGCGGGAGTTCCCTACGAGCAGTACTTC,CASRPMAGVPYEQYF
.,TRBJ2-6,TRBV10-3,.,TGTGCCATCAGTGAGGTCGGGGGTTCTTTCTCTGGGGCCAACGTCCTGACTTTC,CAISEVGGSFSGANVLTF
TRBD2,TRBJ2-1,TRBV7-7,many,TGTGCCAGCAGCGCGGGGGGACTAGCGGGGGCAGAGCAGTTCTTC,CASSAGGLAGAEQFF
.,TRBJ2-5,TRBV12-3/TRBV12-4,many,TGTGCCAGCAGACTCCAAGAGACCCAGTACTTC,CASRLQETQYF
.,TRBJ2-7,TRBV28,many,TGTGCCAGCAGTATACTCCCCTACGAGCAGTACTTC,CASSILPYEQYF
TRBD2,TRBJ2-1,TRBV12-3/TRBV12-4,.,TGTGCCAGCAGTTTAGGACGTGGACTAGCGGGAGGAACCTACAATGAGCAGTTCTTC,CASSLGRGLAGGTYNEQFF
.,TRBJ2-5,TRBV29-1,many,TGCAGCGGACTAGGAGGAGAAGAGACCCAGTACTTC,CSGLGGEETQYF
.,TRBJ2-7,TRBV14,.,TGTGCCAGCAGCCAAAGGAGGGTGGCGGGGTCGGCCTACGAGCAGTACTTC,CASSQRRVAGSAYEQYF
TRBD2,TRBJ2-1,TRBV10-3,.,TGTGCCATCAGCGAACTAGCGGGGTCCTACAATGAGCAGTTCTTC,CAISELAGSYNEQFF
TRBD2,TRBJ2-3,TRBV6-1,many,TGTGCCAGCAGTGGACTAGCGCTTTCCACAGATACGCAGTATTTT,CASSGLALSTDTQYF
.,TRBJ1-1,TRBV28,few,TGTGCCAGCACCAAGGGTCGCCGAGAGGGGTGGACTGAAGCTTTCTTT,CASTKGRREGWTEAFF
.,TRBJ1-2,TRBV6-2/TRBV6-3,many,TGTGCCAGCAGCAATACCCGAGGAGGCGGCTACACCTTC,CASSNTRGGGYTF
.,TRBJ2-7,TRBV5-1,.,TGCGCCAGCAGCCCCCGGGACGGGCGGGACTACGAGCAGTACTTC,CASSPRDGRDYEQYF
.,TRBJ2-5,TRBV6-5,many,TGTGCCAGCAGTACGGGGACCTGGGGGACCCAGTACTTC,CASSTGTWGTQYF